Sequencing of this T cell receptor (beta chain) was carried out in a study of cytomegalovirus exposure and HLA in healthy donors. With 60 Vbeta and 13 Jbeta primers, the PCR was carried out. In the authors' workflow: A later analysis counted tens of millions of unique TCR beta chains, 9.5 million to 12 million shared. TCRdb's table, derived via immunoSEQ multiplex PCR, lists solely in-frame clones and lacks some. The V and J calls and the clone size are those of that table, but D and trimming were determined from the DNA. The repertoire holds 100,000 to 150,000 clones, with about 81% as singletons. In regard to this clone: The antigen remains unidentified.

Findings of the study overall: Reportedly, cytomegalovirus status was diagnosed with high sensitivity and specificity.

Trimming shortened V by 2 bases and J by 7 bases, and 12 bases separated the two germline ends. The CDR3 extends over 14 amino acids. CDR1 is SGHRS, CDR2 YFSETQ, per germline. The TCR comes from a woman in her twenties or thirties in good health and CMV-seronegative. The V gene is TRBV5-1, the J gene TRBJ2-2, with a tentative D call TRBD1 (6 bases). The sample consisted of PBMCs. The CDR3 here is CASSFQQGSGELFF. In DNA, the CDR3 is TGCGCCAGCAGCTTCCAACAGGGTAGCGGGGAGCTGTTTTTT.